The 27 T cell receptor beta chains in this list originate from one sample, sequenced in a study of beta chain features in type 1 diabetes. General study findings and limits: Shorter TCRB CDR3s, moderately but significantly so, marked every one of the four CD4+ subsets in Type 1 diabetes patients.

Expressed TCRB transcripts were sequenced because the isolated RNA had all been reverse transcribed beforehand. Assay used: immunoSEQ multiplex PCR; TCRdb lists only in-frame clones, some missing. The repertoire holds 600,000 or so clones, with more than 13% as singletons. No antigen is known for these receptors. The sample taken for sequencing was naive CD4+ T cells from blood. All receptors derive from a young man with type 1 diabetes.

This clone has only a few counts. This chain uses TRBV7-9 with TRBJ2-2; possible D gene TRBD2, 5 bases. With 3 bases removed from V and 0 bases from J, the gap between germline ends came to 11 bases. CDR1 and CDR2 (germline): SEHNR, FQNEAQ (reference sequence). The CDR3 sequence is 16 residues long. CDR3 loop: CASSFVRVSNTGELFF. CDR3 DNA sequence: TGTGCCAGCAGCTTTGTGAGGGTGTCGAACACCGGGGAGCTGTTTTTT.

CDR3 amino acids: CASSPPAGTVYGYTF. CDR3 in DNA: TGTGCCAGCAGCCCCCCGGCCGGGACAGTATATGGCTACACCTTC. J is TRBJ1-2 and V is TRBV4-2, with TRBD1 matching over 7 bases. Germline CDR1 and CDR2: LGHNA and YNFKEQ. V dropped 4 bases and J dropped 5; count of bases not matched to a gene: 10. The CDR3 length is 15 residues.

J is TRBJ2-2 and V is TRBV28; tentative D call: TRBD2 (5 bases). The ends were cut back, 10 bases at V and 6 bases at J, with 15 bases in the middle. The CDR3 is 13 amino acids. Germline values: CDR1 MDHEN, CDR2 SYDVKM. Written as DNA, the CDR3 is TGTGCCACCTTGATTAGCGCTCCCGGGGAGCTGTTTTTT. Its translation is CATLISAPGELFF.

This clone occurred a few times. The chain employs TRBV7-9 and TRBJ2-7; TRBD2 matches at 11 bases. V dropped 4 bases and J dropped 4; count of bases not matched to a gene: 9. Germline V lookup: CDR1 SEHNR, CDR2 FQNEAQ (reference sequence). This CDR3 has 16 residues. The CDR3 nucleotides read TGTGCCAGCAGCTCCTTAGCGGGAGGGCCCATATACGAGCAGTACTTC. It specifies CASSSLAGGPIYEQYF.

J is TRBJ2-3 and V is TRBV11-2, with D maybe TRBD1 (6 bases). Trimming shortened V by 2 bases and J by 2 bases, and 8 bases separated the two germline ends. Germline V gene sequence: CDR1 SGHAT, CDR2 FQNNGV. The CDR3 has 14 residues. The CDR3 spells CASSLYRATDTQYF. For the CDR3, the DNA is TGTGCCAGCAGCTTATACAGGGCCACAGATACGCAGTATTTT.

V gene TRBV25-1 combines with J gene TRBJ1-1; maybe TRBD1 (5 bases). Per the germline V gene, CDR1 is MGHDK and CDR2 is SYGVNS. The ends were cut back, 8 bases at V and 5 bases at J, with 12 bases in the middle. The CDR3 is 12 residues long. The CDR3 loop is CASRRGRTEAFF. CDR3 nucleotide sequence: TGTGCCAGCCGTCGGGGGAGGACTGAAGCTTTCTTT.

J is TRBJ2-7 and V is TRBV30; no clear D gene. The CDR3 is made up of 14 amino acids. Between the trimmed V and J ends, which lost 3 bases and 3 bases, there was a span of 15 bases. In germline, CDR1 is GTSNPN, CDR2 SVGIG (reference sequence). CDR3 in DNA: TGTGCCTGGAGGGCAAAAGGACGAGGCTACGAGCAGTACTTC. Protein: CAWRAKGRGYEQYF.

This clone was detected only a few times. This chain joins TRBV20-1 and TRBJ2-7, with D perhaps TRBD1 (6 bases). Trimming took 5 bases from V and 5 from J, leaving 10 bases between them. From germline, CDR1 is DFQATT and CDR2 SNEGSKA (reference sequence). The CDR3 is 11 amino acids. CDR3 residues: CSAEGVDEQYF. The CDR3, as DNA: TGCAGTGCTGAGGGGGTAGACGAGCAGTACTTC.

J is TRBJ2-3 and V is TRBV5-6; D gene ambiguous. The V gene lost 3 bases and the J gene lost 0 bases, with 11 bases spanning the gap. Germline-derived CDR1 and CDR2 are SGHDT and YYEEEE. The CDR3 has 15 amino acids. CDR3 sequence: CASSSPSGSTDTQYF. The CDR3 DNA reads as TGTGCCAGCAGCTCCCCCTCAGGCAGCACAGATACGCAGTATTTT.

This clone has more than one count but fewer than ten. V and J are TRBV30 and TRBJ2-7; D not resolved. V was pared by 3 bases and J by 2 bases, with 8 bases between. Per the germline V gene, CDR1 is GTSNPN and CDR2 is SVGIG (reference sequence). The CDR3 consists of 12 residues. CDR3 sequence: CAWRGLTYEQYF. In DNA, the CDR3 is TGTGCCTGGAGAGGGTTGACCTACGAGCAGTACTTC.

The chain couples TRBV7-9 to TRBJ2-5; a weak D match, TRBD2 (6 bases). Per the germline V gene, CDR1 is SEHNR and CDR2 is FQNEAQ (reference sequence). The CDR3 has 12 residues. Trimming stripped 7 bases from V and 7 bases from J, with 13 bases between. The CDR3 region has the DNA TGTGCCAGCAACACCGCGGAGGGGACCCAGTACTTC. Translated: CASNTAEGTQYF.

This chain connects TRBV5-1 to TRBJ2-1; possible D gene TRBD2, 5 bases. CDR3 length equals 15 residues. CDR1 is SGHRS, CDR2 YFSETQ, per germline. Trimming left V 5 bases short and J 9 bases short, with 21 bases between. The CDR3 is CASSREQPPRGEQFF. The CDR3 nucleotides are TGCGCCAGCAGTCGTGAACAGCCCCCTCGGGGTGAGCAGTTCTTC.

This chain uses TRBV2 with TRBJ2-7; 11 nucleotides line up with TRBD1. This CDR3 has 15 amino acids. V lost 5 bases, J lost 9 bases, and 12 bases stayed unmatched. Germline values: CDR1 SNHLY, CDR2 FYNNEI. The CDR3 region is CASSISGTGGIWQYF. The CDR3 nucleotides read TGTGCCAGCAGTATCTCTGGGACAGGGGGTATATGGCAGTACTTC.

This clone was counted between two and nine times. The rearrangement uses TRBV30 and TRBJ2-3; D gene ambiguous. In germline, CDR1 is GTSNPN, CDR2 SVGIG (reference sequence). V lost 5 bases and J lost 4, with 7 bases in between. The CDR3 totals 11 residues. The CDR3 here is CAWLRADTQYF. DNA of the CDR3: TGTGCCTGGCTTAGGGCAGATACGCAGTATTTT.

The chain combines TRBV13 with TRBJ1-6; D gene unclear. V was clipped by 6 bases and J by 5 bases, with 8 bases between them. The germline gives CDR1 PRHDT, CDR2 FYEKMQ (reference sequence). There are 13 residues in the CDR3. The CDR3 loop reads CASREANNSPLHF. In nucleotides, the CDR3 is TGTGCCAGCAGGGAGGCTAATAATTCACCCCTCCACTTT.

The gene calls are TRBV29-1 and TRBJ1-5, with a possible D match to TRBD1 (6 bases). Per germline, CDR1 SQVTM and CDR2 ANQGSEA. Trimming pared 4 bases from V and 7 bases from J, leaving 17 bases between. The CDR3 loop spans 14 amino acids. DNA for the CDR3: TGCAGCGTTGCTCCCACGGGACAAAACCAGCCCCAGCATTTT. Encoded protein: CSVAPTGQNQPQHF. The entire variable domain, with the rest obtained from reference TRBV29-1 and TRBJ1-5, is as follows: SAVISQKPSRDICQRGTSLTIQCQVDSQVTMMFWYRQQPGQSLTLIATANQGSEATYESGFVIDKFPISRPNLTFSTLTVSNMSPEDSSIYLCSVAPTGQNQPQHFGDGTRLSIL.

A few counts support this clone. This chain uses TRBV28 with TRBJ2-4; maybe TRBD2 (6 bases). Germline values: CDR1 MDHEN, CDR2 SYDVKM. CDR3 size: 16 residues. Trimming shortened V by 2 bases and J by 0 bases, and 11 bases separated the two germline ends. CDR3 sequence: CASSLVQGLAKNIQYF. The CDR3 coding sequence is TGTGCCAGCAGTTTAGTCCAGGGACTAGCCAAAAACATTCAGTACTTC.

The chain is built from TRBV2 and TRBJ2-5, with 8 bases identical to TRBD2. The ends lost 6 bases at V and 0 bases at J; junction bases unmatched: 6. The germline V gene encodes CDR1 SNHLY and CDR2 FYNNEI. This CDR3 has 15 residues. The CDR3 coding sequence is TGTGCCAGCAGAGAACTAGCGGCGTACCAAGAGACCCAGTACTTC. Its translation: CASRELAAYQETQYF.

This clone has only a few counts. The chain employs TRBV29-1 and TRBJ1-2, with D possibly TRBD1 on 5 matching bases. From germline, CDR1 is SQVTM and CDR2 ANQGSEA. The CDR3 runs to 14 residues. V was cut by 0 bases and J by 7 bases, with 15 bases left in between. The CDR3 loop reads CSVEDRGAAVGYTF. CDR3 bases: TGCAGCGTTGAAGATAGGGGCGCAGCGGTTGGCTACACCTTC.

This chain joins TRBV5-1 and TRBJ2-1; D unclear. The V gene's germline CDR1 is SGHRS and CDR2 YFSETQ. The V end lost 0 bases, the J end lost 8 bases, and 6 bases lay between the germline ends. There are 12 residues in the CDR3. This chain's CDR3 is CASSLDVYEQFF. CDR3 coding DNA: TGCGCCAGCAGCTTGGATGTCTATGAGCAGTTCTTC.

V usage is TRBV29-1 and J usage is TRBJ2-7; TRBD2 agrees at 9 bases. After removal of 1 base from V and 2 bases from J, the junction contained 6 bases not matched to a gene. The CDR3 is 15 residues long. Germline lookup yields CDR1 SQVTM and CDR2 ANQGSEA. The CDR3 loop is CSVEGRGGGAYEQYF. In nucleotides, the CDR3 is TGCAGCGTTGAAGGACGAGGCGGGGGGGCCTACGAGCAGTACTTC.

This chain links TRBV7-9 with TRBJ2-1; 8 bases are a match to TRBD1. Per germline, CDR1 SEHNR and CDR2 FQNEAQ (reference sequence). Trimming took 6 bases from V and 2 from J; bases not matched to a gene: 6. The CDR3 runs to 15 residues. As DNA, the CDR3 is TGTGCCAGCAGGAGAGGACAGGGCCCCTACAATGAGCAGTTCTTC. Translating gives CASRRGQGPYNEQFF.

The genes are TRBV30 and TRBJ2-7; TRBD1 or TRBD2 may be the D gene (5 bases each). Germline V gene lookup returns CDR1 GTSNPN and CDR2 SVGIG (reference sequence). V gave up 2 bases and J gave up 3 bases, with 8 bases separating them. This CDR3 has 12 residues. The CDR3 nucleotides read TGTGCCTGGAGTCGGGACGGCTACGAGCAGTACTTC. Amino acid sequence: CAWSRDGYEQYF.

V usage is TRBV4-3 and J usage is TRBJ2-7; the D gene is possibly TRBD2 (6 bases). The CDR3 covers 17 residues. Germline V gives CDR1 LGHNA, CDR2 YSLEER. Deletions cut 0 bases from V and 5 bases from J, with 20 bases between. The CDR3 DNA sequence: TGCGCCAGCAGCCAAGAAACTCCGGCACAGGAGGGTAACGAGCAGTACTTC. Its protein is CASSQETPAQEGNEQYF.

J is TRBJ2-2 and V is TRBV11-2, with a possible D match to TRBD1 (6 bases). The germline V gene has CDR1 SGHAT and CDR2 FQNNGV. V lost 6 bases, J lost 3 bases, and 17 bases lay in between. This CDR3 comprises 16 residues. The DNA for the CDR3 is TGTGCCAGCAGTGCAGAGTTGGCAGGGGACACCGGGGAGCTGTTTTTT. Encoded protein: CASSAELAGDTGELFF. Full variable domain (missing parts from reference TRBV11-2 and TRBJ2-2): EAGVAQSPRYKIIEKRQSVAFWCNPISGHATLYWYQQILGQGPKLLIQFQNNGVVDDSQLPKDRFSAERLKGVDSTLKIQPAKLEDSAVYLCASSAELAGDTGELFFGEGSRLTVL.

This clone was seen only a few times. The rearrangement joins TRBV5-6 to TRBJ2-1; D is uncertain. Germline V gene lookup returns CDR1 SGHDT and CDR2 YYEEEE. V lost 0 bases and J 7 bases, leaving 5 bases between the germline ends. CDR3 length: 12 amino acids. The CDR3 reads CASSLGDNEQFF. The CDR3 DNA reads TGTGCCAGCAGCTTGGGAGATAATGAGCAGTTCTTC.

Turning to this clone: This specimen includes other DNA sequences encoding the same CDR3. V and J are TRBV5-1 and TRBJ1-1, with TRBD1 identical over 7 bases. The CDR3 length is 13 residues. Germline V gene data show CDR1 as SGHRS and CDR2 as YFSETQ. Losses at the gene ends were 3 bases for V and 2 bases for J; bases not matched to a gene: 1. The CDR3 DNA reads as TGCGCCAGCAGCTGGGACAGAAACACTGAAGCTTTCTTT. Translating gives CASSWDRNTEAFF.